This TCR beta chain is from a study of blood T cell repertoires in COVID-19. Study at large: Both acute and convalescent COVID-19 samples were obtained from the United States, Italy and Spain. Sample material is recorded as cDNA or gDNA derived from T cells, B-cell-depleted T cells, or PBMCs.

The CDR3 length is 15 residues. Deletions cut 0 bases from V and 3 bases from J, with 9 bases between. The germline CDR1 and CDR2 sequences are MNHEY and SVGAGI. The sample holds a few counts of this clone. Study processing details: Estimation of nucleated cell counts relied on the amplification of reference gene primers. The repertoire was sequenced with immunoSEQ multiplex PCR; TCRdb's copy has only in-frame clones and lacks some. V and J calls and clone size follow that table, whereas D and trimming were derived from the DNA. This table has roughly 160,000 clones, around 89% appearing once. The chain links TRBV6-5 to TRBJ1-5; no reliable D call. The receptor was isolated from a man aged 60-69 years with acute or convalescent COVID-19. Sequenced sample: peripheral blood. This CDR3 reads CASSYSWEYNQPQHF. The DNA for the CDR3 is TGTGCCAGCAGTTACTCGTGGGAGTACAATCAGCCCCAGCATTTT.